A single sample is the source of the 14 T cell receptor beta chains below, sequenced in a study of blood T cells in healthy people across ages. A second PCR, run for about 7 to 12 cycles, used a sample-barcoded 5' primer plus a J-beta primer mix. One entry per CDR3 protein results from TCRdb running MiXCR on the 5' RACE reads. The sample consists of about 730,000 distinct CDR3 sequences, about 42% of them appearing once. Sequencing was done on a sample of blood. The receptors derive from a woman aged 60 to 75 in good health.

The chain links TRBV20-1 to TRBJ2-7; 9 positions match TRBD2. This CDR3 has 15 residues. J lost 2 bases, V lost 4 bases, and 9 bases had no gene match. Germline V CDR1 and CDR2: DFQATT, SNEGSKA (reference sequence). The CDR3 nucleotides read TGCAGTGCTACTCTAGCTAGCGGGATTACCTACGAGCAGTACTTC. Protein product: CSATLASGITYEQYF.

CDR3 protein: CSEGTRQGEAFF. The CDR3 DNA sequence: TGCAGCGAAGGAACCCGACAGGGTGAAGCTTTCTTT. This sequence joins TRBV29-1 and TRBJ1-1; 7 nucleotides match TRBD1. CDR1 is SQVTM and CDR2 is ANQGSEA in the germline V gene. V shed 7 bases and J 7 bases; nucleotides not matched to a gene: 9. The CDR3 is 12 amino acids.

The rearrangement joins TRBV6-2 or TRBV6-3 to TRBJ2-7, with TRBD2 matching over 7 bases. The CDR3 loop spans 16 amino acids. J was trimmed by 3 bases and V by 5 bases; bases with no gene match: 13. CDR1 and CDR2 from the germline V gene are MNHEY and SVGEGT. CDR3 sequence: CASSRPFSGRYYEQYF. In DNA form, the CDR3 reads TGTGCCAGCAGTCGTCCTTTTAGCGGGCGTTACTACGAGCAGTACTTC.

The chain recombines TRBV25-1 with TRBJ2-7; D possibly corresponds to TRBD2 (5 bases). V gave up 5 bases and J gave up 5 bases, with 13 bases separating them. From germline, CDR1 is MGHDK and CDR2 SYGVNS. This CDR3 region has 13 residues. The CDR3 loop is CASSNGGRDEQYF. DNA for the CDR3: TGTGCCAGCAGTAATGGCGGGCGGGACGAGCAGTACTTC.

The chain is built from TRBV6-4 and TRBJ2-7; D might be TRBD1 or TRBD2, each matching 5 bases. The CDR3 is made up of 15 amino acids. V was pared by 6 bases and J by 2 bases, with 17 bases between. CDR1 is MRHNA, CDR2 SNTAGT, per germline. The CDR3 DNA reads as TGTGCCAGCAGCCAGGAGGCAGGGCCCCCCTACGAGCAGTACTTC. Amino acids: CASSQEAGPPYEQYF.

The table lists this clonotype with a few counts. CDR3 sequence (DNA): TGTGCCACCAGCAGAGATGAGGTACAGCGGGGGGTATACACAGATACGCAGTATTTT. Its translation: CATSRDEVQRGVYTDTQYF. V and J are TRBV15 and TRBJ2-3, with 9 bases fitting TRBD2. This CDR3 is 19 amino acids long. With 0 bases clipped from V and 2 bases from J, the junction kept 12 bases outside the gene matches. Germline assignment: CDR1 LNHNV and CDR2 YYDKDF (reference sequence). The full variable domain, in which reference TRBV15 and TRBJ2-3 provide the parts outside the CDR3, is DAMVIQNPRYQVTQFGKPVTLSCSQTLNHNVMYWYQQKSSQAPKLLFHYYDKDFNNEADTPDNFQSRRPNTSFCFLDIRSPGLGDTAMYLCATSRDEVQRGVYTDTQYFGPGTRLTVL.

This clonotype came up many times. The rearrangement links TRBV20-1 to TRBJ2-7; 10 positions agree with TRBD1. The CDR3 runs 12 residues. The ends lost 3 bases at V and 6 bases at J; junction bases unmatched: 2. CDR1 is DFQATT and CDR2 is SNEGSKA in the germline V gene (reference sequence). CDR3 nucleotide sequence: TGCAGTGCTAGGTGGGACAGGGGCGAGCAGTACTTC. Its translation is CSARWDRGEQYF.

The chain employs TRBV20-1 and TRBJ1-4; 12 bases are a match to TRBD1. CDR1 DFQATT and CDR2 SNEGSKA come from the germline V gene (reference sequence). J gave up 8 bases and V 5 bases, and 6 bases lay outside the gene matches. This CDR3 is built from 14 residues. The CDR3 loop is CSAEPGQGAEKLFF. CDR3 DNA sequence: TGCAGTGCTGAACCGGGACAGGGGGCGGAAAAACTGTTTTTT.

This clonotype was recorded at least ten times. The rearrangement links TRBV12-3 or TRBV12-4 to TRBJ2-1; 9 bases agree with TRBD2. Germline trimming cut 4 bases from V and 7 bases from J; bases unmatched to any gene: 8. This CDR3 has 15 amino acids. Here the CDR3 DNA reads TGTGCCAGCAGTTCCCTAGCGGGACTCGGTAATGAGCAGTTCTTC. Residues: CASSSLAGLGNEQFF.

This clonotype was seen only a few times. This chain links TRBV12-3 or TRBV12-4 with TRBJ1-5, with D hard to call. There are 16 residues in the CDR3. Trimming left V 1 base short and J 0 bases short, with 10 bases between. CDR3 in DNA: TGTGCCAGCAGTTTAGGGTCCCATTATAGCAATCAGCCCCAGCATTTT. Translating it yields CASSLGSHYSNQPQHF.

The V gene is TRBV4-3, the J gene TRBJ2-2; D is unresolved. The CDR3 consists of 17 residues. Trimming pared 0 bases from V and 2 bases from J, leaving 13 bases between. Germline V gene data show CDR1 as LGHNA and CDR2 as YSLEER. CDR3 DNA: TGCGCCAGCAGCCAAGATTGGGCTCCCCTAAACACCGGGGAGCTGTTTTTT. This translates into CASSQDWAPLNTGELFF.

The rearrangement joins TRBV29-1 to TRBJ2-4, with D possibly matching TRBD2 (7 bases). This CDR3 is 13 amino acids long. V was cut by 2 bases and J by 13 bases, with 18 bases left in between. Germline assignment: CDR1 SQVTM and CDR2 ANQGSEA. In DNA form, the CDR3 reads TGCAGCGTTGAAATGGGGGGGCTCTGGGAGCAGTACTTC. Encoded protein: CSVEMGGLWEQYF.

The CDR3 DNA reads TGTGCCACCGGGGACAGGGAGGACTATGGCTACACCTTC. Its translation is CATGDREDYGYTF. This chain connects TRBV10-3 to TRBJ1-2; 9 bases agree with TRBD1. Per the germline V gene, CDR1 is ENHRY and CDR2 is SYGVKD. This CDR3 has 13 residues. Trimming at V came to 10 bases and at J to 3 bases, leaving 6 bases not matched to a gene.

In this sample, this clonotype turned up a few times. The chain employs TRBV6-1 and TRBJ1-4; D perhaps matches TRBD1 (5 bases). The CDR3 extends over 18 amino acids. From germline, CDR1 is MNHNS and CDR2 SASEGT. The V and J ends lost 4 bases and 8 bases respectively, with 26 bases between them. The CDR3: CASSGGTRRAPFEEKLFF. For the CDR3, the DNA is TGTGCCAGCAGTGGTGGGACCCGCCGTGCTCCATTTGAGGAAAAACTGTTTTTT.